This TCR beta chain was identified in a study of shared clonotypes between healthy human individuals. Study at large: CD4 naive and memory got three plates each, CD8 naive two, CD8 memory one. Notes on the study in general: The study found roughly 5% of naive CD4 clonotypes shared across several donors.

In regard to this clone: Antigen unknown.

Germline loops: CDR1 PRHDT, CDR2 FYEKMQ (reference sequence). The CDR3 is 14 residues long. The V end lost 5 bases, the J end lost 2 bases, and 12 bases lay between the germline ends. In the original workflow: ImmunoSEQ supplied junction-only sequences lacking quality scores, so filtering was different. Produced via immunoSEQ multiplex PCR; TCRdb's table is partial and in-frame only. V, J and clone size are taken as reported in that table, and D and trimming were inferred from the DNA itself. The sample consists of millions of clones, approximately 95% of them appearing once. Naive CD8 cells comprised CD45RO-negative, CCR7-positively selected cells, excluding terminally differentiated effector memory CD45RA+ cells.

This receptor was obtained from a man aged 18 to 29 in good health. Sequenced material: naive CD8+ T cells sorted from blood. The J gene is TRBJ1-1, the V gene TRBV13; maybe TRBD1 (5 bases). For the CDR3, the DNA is TGTGCCAGCAGCGGCTCCGGGGCTAACACTGAAGCTTTCTTT. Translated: CASSGSGANTEAFF.